The clone carrying this TCR beta chain was seen more than once but under ten times. This sample was taken from a study of T-cell memory formation after mild COVID-19. TCRdb recomputed calls from the 5' RACE reads with MiXCR, one row per CDR3 protein. Seen here are almost 35,000 distinct CDR3 sequences, 7% to 8% observed once, and the top ten hold over 25%. Source material: PBMCs or a T cell subset sorted from them (not recorded which). This TCR came from a man in his late teens or twenties who had mild COVID-19 (a few samples of this study predate the infection). Cell type and time point are not known.

The CDR3 region has the DNA TGTGCCAGCAGTTACTCGGGGAGCGTCGGAGATACGCAGTATTTT. It is translated as CASSYSGSVGDTQYF. This rearrangement joins TRBV6-5 to TRBJ2-3; TRBD2 is a possible D gene (5 bases). This CDR3 contains 15 residues. CDR1 and CDR2 (germline): MNHEY, SVGAGI. Trimming took 0 bases from V and 5 from J, leaving 12 bases between them.